This section outlines one T cell receptor beta chain sequence together with its context. The sample belongs to a study of blood T cell repertoires in COVID-19. The V segment lost 3 bases and the J segment 7 bases; nucleotides outside the gene matches: 9. Germline loops: CDR1 SGHNT, CDR2 YENEEA. The CDR3 is made up of 15 amino acids. The data were produced by immunoSEQ multiplex PCR, yet TCRdb's version contains in-frame clones alone and is incomplete. The sample holds approximately 150,000 clones, around nine tenths seen once. The source is a human donor in a cohort sampled during active COVID-19. Sequencing was done on a sample of peripheral blood. V usage is TRBV11-3 and J usage is TRBJ2-7; 10 nucleotides match TRBD1. The CDR3 sequence: CASSFPGQGQGEQYF. The DNA of the CDR3 is TGTGCCAGCAGCTTCCCGGGACAGGGGCAGGGGGAGCAGTACTTC.